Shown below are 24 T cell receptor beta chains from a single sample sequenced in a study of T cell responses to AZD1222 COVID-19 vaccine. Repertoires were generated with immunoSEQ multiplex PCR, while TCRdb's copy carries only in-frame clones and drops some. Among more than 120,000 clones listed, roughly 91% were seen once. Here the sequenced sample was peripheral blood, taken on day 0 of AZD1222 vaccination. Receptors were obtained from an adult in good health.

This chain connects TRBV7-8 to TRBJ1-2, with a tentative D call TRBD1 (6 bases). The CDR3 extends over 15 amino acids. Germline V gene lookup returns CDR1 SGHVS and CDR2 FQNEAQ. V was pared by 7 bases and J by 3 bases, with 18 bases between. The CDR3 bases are TGTGCCAGCACCGCCGAGGGGGGGTTCGACTATGGCTACACCTTC. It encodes CASTAEGGFDYGYTF.

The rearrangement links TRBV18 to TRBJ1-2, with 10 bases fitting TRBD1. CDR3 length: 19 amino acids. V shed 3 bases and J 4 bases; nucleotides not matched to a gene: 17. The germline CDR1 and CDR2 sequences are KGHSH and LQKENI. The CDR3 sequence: CASSPYFGQGDTTFYGYTF. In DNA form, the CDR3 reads TGTGCCAGCTCACCGTACTTTGGACAGGGGGACACAACGTTCTATGGCTACACCTTC.

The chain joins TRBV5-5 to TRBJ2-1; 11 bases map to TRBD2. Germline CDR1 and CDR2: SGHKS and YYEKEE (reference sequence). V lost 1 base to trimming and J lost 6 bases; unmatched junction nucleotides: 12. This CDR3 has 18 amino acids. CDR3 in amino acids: CASSLRLAGGMWGNEQFF. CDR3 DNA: TGTGCCAGCAGCTTGCGGCTAGCGGGAGGAATGTGGGGCAATGAGCAGTTCTTC.

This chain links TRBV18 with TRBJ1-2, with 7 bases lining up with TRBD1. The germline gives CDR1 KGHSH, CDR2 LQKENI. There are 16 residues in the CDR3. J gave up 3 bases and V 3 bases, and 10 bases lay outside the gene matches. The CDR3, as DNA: TGTGCCAGCTCACCGATTAAGGGACAGCAGTACTATGGCTACACCTTC. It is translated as CASSPIKGQQYYGYTF. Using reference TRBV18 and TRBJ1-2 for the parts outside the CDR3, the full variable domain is NAGVMQNPRHLVRRRGQEARLRCSPMKGHSHVYWYRQLPEEGLKFMVYLQKENIIDESGMPKERFSAEFPKEGPSILRIQQVVRGDSAAYFCASSPIKGQQYYGYTFGSGTRLTVV.

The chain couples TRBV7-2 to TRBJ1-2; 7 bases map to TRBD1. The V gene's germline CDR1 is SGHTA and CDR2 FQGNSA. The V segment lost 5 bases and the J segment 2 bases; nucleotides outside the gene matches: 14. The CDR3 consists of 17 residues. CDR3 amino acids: CASSQGGVGGSNYGYTF. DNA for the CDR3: TGTGCCAGCAGCCAAGGGGGCGTAGGGGGGTCGAACTATGGCTACACCTTC.

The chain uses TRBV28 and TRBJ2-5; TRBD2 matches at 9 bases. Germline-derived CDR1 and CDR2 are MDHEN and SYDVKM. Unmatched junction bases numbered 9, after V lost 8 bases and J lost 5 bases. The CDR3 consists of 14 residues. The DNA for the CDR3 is TGTGCCAGCGGTATCGCGGGGGGGTTTGAGACCCAGTACTTC. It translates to CASGIAGGFETQYF.

The CDR3 reads CASSISGAGGYTF. In nucleotides, the CDR3 is TGTGCCAGTAGTATTTCCGGGGCCGGGGGCTACACCTTC. This chain links TRBV19 with TRBJ1-2, with D possibly matching TRBD1 (5 bases). Trimming removed 3 bases from V and 8 bases from J, with 13 bases in between. Germline CDR1 and CDR2: LNHDA and SQIVND (reference sequence). The CDR3 spans 13 residues.

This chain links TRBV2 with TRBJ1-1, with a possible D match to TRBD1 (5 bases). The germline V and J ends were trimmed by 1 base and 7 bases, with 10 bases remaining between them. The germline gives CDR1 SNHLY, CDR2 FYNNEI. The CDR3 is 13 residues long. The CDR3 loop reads CASSEGGYHEAFF. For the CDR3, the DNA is TGTGCCAGCAGTGAAGGGGGGTACCATGAAGCTTTCTTT.

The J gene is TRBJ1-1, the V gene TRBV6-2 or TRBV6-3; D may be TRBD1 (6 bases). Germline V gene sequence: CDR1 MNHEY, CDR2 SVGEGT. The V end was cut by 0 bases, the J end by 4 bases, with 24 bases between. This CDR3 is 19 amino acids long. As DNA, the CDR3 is TGTGCCAGCAGTTACTCCTTGGGGGCCGGACGCCCGCGGGGCACTGAAGCTTTCTTT. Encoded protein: CASSYSLGAGRPRGTEAFF.

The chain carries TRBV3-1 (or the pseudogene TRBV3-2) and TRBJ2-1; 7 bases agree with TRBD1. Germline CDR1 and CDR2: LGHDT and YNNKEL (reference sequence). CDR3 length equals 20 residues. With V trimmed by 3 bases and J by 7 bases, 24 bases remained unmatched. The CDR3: CASSQPSSWGYRGNRNEQFF. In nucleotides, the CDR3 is TGTGCCAGCAGCCAGCCTTCCTCTTGGGGATACAGGGGTAATAGGAATGAGCAGTTCTTC.

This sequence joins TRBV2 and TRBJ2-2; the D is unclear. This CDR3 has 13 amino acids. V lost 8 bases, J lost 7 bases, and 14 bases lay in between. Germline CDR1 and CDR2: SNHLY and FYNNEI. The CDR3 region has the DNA TGTGCCAGCGGTCAGTCGCTAGGCGGGGAGCTGTTTTTT. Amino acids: CASGQSLGGELFF.

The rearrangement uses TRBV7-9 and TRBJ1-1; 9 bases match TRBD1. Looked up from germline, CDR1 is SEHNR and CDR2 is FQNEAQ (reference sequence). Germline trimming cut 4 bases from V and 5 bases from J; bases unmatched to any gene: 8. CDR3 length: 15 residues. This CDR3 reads CASSSHHRGLTEAFF. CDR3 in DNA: TGTGCCAGCAGCTCCCACCACAGGGGGCTGACTGAAGCTTTCTTT.

CDR3 coding DNA: TGTGCCAGCAGGTACGGGCGGGGGGAACAGTTCTTC. It translates to CASRYGRGEQFF. The chain recombines TRBV5-8 with TRBJ2-1, with 8 bases fitting TRBD2. CDR3 length: 12 residues. Germline-derived CDR1 and CDR2 are SGHTS and YDEGEE. The J segment lost 13 bases and the V segment lost 5 bases, leaving 8 bases of the junction unmatched.

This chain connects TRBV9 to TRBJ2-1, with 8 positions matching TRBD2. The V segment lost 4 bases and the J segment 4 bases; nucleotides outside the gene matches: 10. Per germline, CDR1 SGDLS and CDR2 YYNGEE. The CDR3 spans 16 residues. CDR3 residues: CASSPRTSRTYNEQFF. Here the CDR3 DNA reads TGTGCCAGCAGCCCTAGGACTAGCAGAACGTACAATGAGCAGTTCTTC.

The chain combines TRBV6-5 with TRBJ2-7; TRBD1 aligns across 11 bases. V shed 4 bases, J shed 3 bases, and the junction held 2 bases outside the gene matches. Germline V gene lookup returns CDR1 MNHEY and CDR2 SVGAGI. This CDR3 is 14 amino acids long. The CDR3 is CASSFGTGGYEQYF. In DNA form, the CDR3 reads TGTGCCAGCAGTTTTGGGACAGGGGGCTACGAGCAGTACTTC.

The CDR3 sequence is CASSPGAPREAFF. CDR3 nucleotides: TGTGCCAGCAGCCCCGGGGCCCCCAGGGAAGCTTTCTTT. The V and J genes are TRBV7-2 and TRBJ1-1, with a tentative D call TRBD1 (5 bases). V was clipped by 5 bases and J by 8 bases, with 15 bases between them. Germline V gene data show CDR1 as SGHTA and CDR2 as FQGNSA. The CDR3 runs to 13 residues.

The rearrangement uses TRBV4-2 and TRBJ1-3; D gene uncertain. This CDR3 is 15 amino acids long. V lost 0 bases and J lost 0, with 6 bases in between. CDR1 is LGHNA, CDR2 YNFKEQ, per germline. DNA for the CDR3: TGTGCCAGCAGCCAAGATCCAATCTCTGGAAACACCATATATTTT. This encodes CASSQDPISGNTIYF.

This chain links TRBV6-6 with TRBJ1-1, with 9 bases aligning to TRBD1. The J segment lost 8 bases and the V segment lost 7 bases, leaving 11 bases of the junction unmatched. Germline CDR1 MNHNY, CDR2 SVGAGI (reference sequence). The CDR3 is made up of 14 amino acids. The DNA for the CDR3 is TGTGCCAGCAACCTACAGGGGGCTCAACCCGAAGCTTTCTTT. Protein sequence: CASNLQGAQPEAFF.

CDR3 in DNA: TGTGCCAGCAGCGTAACCGACAGGGTCCCCAATTCACCCCTCCACTTT. Translated, it gives CASSVTDRVPNSPLHF. The chain combines TRBV9 with TRBJ1-6, with 7 bases that match TRBD1. Germline-derived CDR1 and CDR2 are SGDLS and YYNGEE. CDR3 length: 16 residues. With V trimmed by 1 base and J by 7 bases, 8 bases remained unmatched.

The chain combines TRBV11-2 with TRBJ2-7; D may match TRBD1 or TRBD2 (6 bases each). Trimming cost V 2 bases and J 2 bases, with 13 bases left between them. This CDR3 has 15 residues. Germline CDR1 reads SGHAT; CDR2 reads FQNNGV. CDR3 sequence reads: CASSLSGRGPYEQYF. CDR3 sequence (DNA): TGTGCCAGCAGCTTAAGCGGTCGGGGGCCCTACGAGCAGTACTTC.

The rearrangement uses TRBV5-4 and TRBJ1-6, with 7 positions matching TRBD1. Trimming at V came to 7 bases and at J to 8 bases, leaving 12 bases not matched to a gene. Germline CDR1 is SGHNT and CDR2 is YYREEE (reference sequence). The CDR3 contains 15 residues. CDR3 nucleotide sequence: TGTGCCAGCGGGGCCCGGGACAGAGTTGATTCACCCCTCCACTTT. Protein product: CASGARDRVDSPLHF.

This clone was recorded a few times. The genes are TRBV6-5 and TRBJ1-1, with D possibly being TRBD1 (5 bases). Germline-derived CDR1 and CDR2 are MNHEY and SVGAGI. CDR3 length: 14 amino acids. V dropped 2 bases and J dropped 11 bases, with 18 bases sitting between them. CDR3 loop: CASSYTGRDQEAFF. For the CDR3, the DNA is TGTGCCAGCAGTTACACGGGACGGGACCAGGAGGCTTTCTTT.

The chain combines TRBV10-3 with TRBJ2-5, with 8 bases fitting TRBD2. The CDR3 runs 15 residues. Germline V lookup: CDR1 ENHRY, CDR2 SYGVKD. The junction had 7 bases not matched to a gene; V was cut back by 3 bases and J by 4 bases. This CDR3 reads CAISDPGTSRETQYF. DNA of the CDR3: TGTGCCATCAGTGACCCCGGGACTAGTAGAGAGACCCAGTACTTC.

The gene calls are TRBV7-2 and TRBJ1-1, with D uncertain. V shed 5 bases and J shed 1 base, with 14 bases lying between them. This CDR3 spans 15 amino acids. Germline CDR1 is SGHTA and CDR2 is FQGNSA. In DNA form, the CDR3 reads TGTGCCAGCAGCCCGAATTGGGTGGGGAACACTGAAGCTTTCTTT. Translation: CASSPNWVGNTEAFF.